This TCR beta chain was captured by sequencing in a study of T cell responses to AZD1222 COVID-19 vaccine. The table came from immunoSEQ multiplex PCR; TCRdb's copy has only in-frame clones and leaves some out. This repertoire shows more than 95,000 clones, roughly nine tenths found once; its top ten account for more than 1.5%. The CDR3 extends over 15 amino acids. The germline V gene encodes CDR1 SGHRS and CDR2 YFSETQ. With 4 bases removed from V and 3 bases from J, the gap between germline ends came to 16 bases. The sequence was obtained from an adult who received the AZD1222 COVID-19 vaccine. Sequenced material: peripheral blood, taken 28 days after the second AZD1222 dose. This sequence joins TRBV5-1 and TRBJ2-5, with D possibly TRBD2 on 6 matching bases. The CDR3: CASSRGSGGKETQYF. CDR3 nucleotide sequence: TGCGCCAGCAGCCGGGGCTCGGGCGGGAAAGAGACCCAGTACTTC. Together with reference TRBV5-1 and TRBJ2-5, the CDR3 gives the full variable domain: KAGVTQTPRYLIKTRGQQVTLSCSPISGHRSVSWYQQTPGQGLQFLFEYFSETQRNKGNFPGRFSGRQFSNSRSEMNVSTLELGDSALYLCASSRGSGGKETQYFGPGTRLLVL.